This T cell receptor (beta chain) came from a study of blood T cell repertoires in COVID-19. For the study at large: Acute and convalescent COVID-19 specimens originated in the United States, Italy and Spain.

Profiling relied on immunoSEQ multiplex PCR, and the TCRdb table lists in-frame clones only, not all of them. The table has a few hundred thousand clones, 85% seen once; the top ten hold about 0.93%. Between the trimmed V and J ends, which lost 2 bases and 2 bases, there was a span of 15 bases. CDR3 length: 15 residues. The germline gives CDR1 GTSNPN, CDR2 SVGIG (reference sequence). The source of this sequence is a man aged 40-49 years with acute or convalescent COVID-19. The chain employs TRBV30 and TRBJ2-5; D is uncertain. The source material was peripheral blood. The CDR3, as DNA: TGTGCCTGGAGTCAAATCCTTAACAAACAAGAGACCCAGTACTTC. It is translated as CAWSQILNKQETQYF.